These 21 T cell receptor beta chains share one sample of origin, sequenced in a study of T-cell memory formation after mild COVID-19. In TCRdb, the 5' RACE reads were re-called with MiXCR into one record per CDR3 protein. Here the sample spans hundreds of thousands of distinct CDR3 sequences, around 19% being singletons. The source material was PBMCs or a T cell subset sorted from them (not recorded which). These receptors were collected from an adult woman who had mild COVID-19 (a few samples of this study predate the infection). Cell type and time point are not known.

This clonotype was counted ten times or more. The V and J genes are TRBV3-1 and TRBJ1-1; 7 nucleotides agree with TRBD1. In germline, CDR1 is LGHDT, CDR2 YNNKEL (reference sequence). The CDR3 runs to 13 residues. V lost 6 bases and J lost 0; bases outside the gene matches: 1. CDR3 sequence reads: CASSQGVNTEAFF. DNA for the CDR3: TGTGCCAGCAGTCAGGGGGTGAACACTGAAGCTTTCTTT.

The chain is built from TRBV30 and TRBJ1-6, with D hard to call. The V end lost 2 bases, the J end lost 6 bases, and 14 bases lay between the germline ends. This CDR3 is 15 amino acids long. CDR1 and CDR2 from the germline V gene are GTSNPN and SVGIG (reference sequence). As DNA, the CDR3 is TGTGCCTGGAGTTCCGGTCCGTCCGGTAATTCACCCCTCCACTTT. It yields the protein CAWSSGPSGNSPLHF.

The chain joins TRBV4-2 to TRBJ2-1, with 7 bases aligning to TRBD1. Germline trimming cut 0 bases from V and 1 base from J; bases unmatched to any gene: 9. Per the germline V gene, CDR1 is LGHNA and CDR2 is YNFKEQ. The CDR3 consists of 18 residues. CDR3 sequence: CASSQDLRQGWSYNEQFF. In DNA, the CDR3 is TGTGCCAGCAGCCAAGATTTAAGACAGGGATGGTCCTACAATGAGCAGTTCTTC.

The V and J genes are TRBV7-9 and TRBJ2-3; 7 nucleotides match TRBD2. After removal of 6 bases from V and 2 bases from J, the junction contained 17 bases not matched to a gene. The germline gives CDR1 SEHNR, CDR2 FQNEAQ (reference sequence). The CDR3 spans 18 residues. The CDR3 is CASRGKGRGGRYTDTQYF. In nucleotides, the CDR3 is TGTGCCAGCAGAGGAAAGGGTCGTGGCGGGAGATACACAGATACGCAGTATTTT. Full variable domain (remainder filled in from reference TRBV7-9 and TRBJ2-3): DTGVSQNPRHKITKRGQNVTFRCDPISEHNRLYWYRQTLGQGPEFLTYFQNEAQLEKSRLLSDRFSAERPKGSFSTLEIQRTEQGDSAMYLCASRGKGRGGRYTDTQYFGPGTRLTVL.

V is TRBV24-1 and J is TRBJ2-3; 7 bases map to TRBD2. CDR1 is KGHDR and CDR2 is SFDVKD in the germline V gene. The CDR3 runs to 16 residues. V dropped 5 bases and J dropped 4; count of bases not matched to a gene: 11. Here the CDR3 reads CATSGILGEGPDTQYF. CDR3 nucleotide sequence: TGTGCCACCAGTGGAATTCTTGGGGAGGGGCCAGATACGCAGTATTTT.

DNA for the CDR3: TGCGCCAGCAGCCATGGGACTTCCCGAAACTACAATGAGCAGTTCTTC. Translated, it gives CASSHGTSRNYNEQFF. The chain links TRBV4-1 to TRBJ2-1; D may be TRBD2 (6 bases). The ends were cut back, 3 bases at V and 3 bases at J, with 15 bases in the middle. Germline assignment: CDR1 MGHRA and CDR2 YSYEKL. This CDR3 has 16 amino acids.

This chain uses TRBV4-2 with TRBJ1-5; D is ambiguous. Trimming cost V 5 bases and J 0 bases, with 11 bases left between them. CDR3 length: 15 residues. The germline V gene has CDR1 LGHNA and CDR2 YNFKEQ. The CDR3 DNA sequence: TGTGCCAGCAGCGCGACCGGTTATAGCAATCAGCCCCAGCATTTT. Translated, it gives CASSATGYSNQPQHF.

The chain uses TRBV7-2 and TRBJ2-4; possible D gene TRBD1, 5 bases. Germline CDR1 is SGHTA and CDR2 is FQGNSA. CDR3 length: 13 residues. The germline V and J ends were trimmed by 2 bases and 5 bases, with 7 bases remaining between them. The CDR3 is CASSLIRENIQYF. CDR3 bases: TGTGCCAGCAGCTTAATCAGGGAAAACATTCAGTACTTC.

This clonotype was counted only a few times. The rearrangement uses TRBV12-3 or TRBV12-4 and TRBJ2-7, with 7 positions matching TRBD1. The CDR3 loop spans 12 amino acids. Trimming removed 7 bases from V and 3 bases from J; junction bases left unmatched: 3. CDR3 protein: CASNRGVYEQYF. CDR3 in DNA: TGTGCCAGCAACAGGGGAGTCTACGAGCAGTACTTC.

This chain joins TRBV14 and TRBJ1-4; D may be TRBD1 (5 bases). V was cut by 4 bases and J by 15 bases, with 18 bases left in between. From germline, CDR1 is SGHDN and CDR2 FVKESK. The CDR3 loop spans 13 amino acids. The CDR3 protein is CASSPHRWGGVFF. DNA for the CDR3: TGTGCCAGCAGCCCCCATAGATGGGGGGGAGTGTTTTTT.

V and J are TRBV29-1 and TRBJ1-2, with D hard to call. The germline V gene encodes CDR1 SQVTM and CDR2 ANQGSEA. CDR3 length: 12 residues. V lost 3 bases, J lost 7 bases, and 12 bases lay in between. CDR3 nucleotide sequence: TGCAGCGTTGATCCCGTTGACCCTGGCTACACCTTC. This gives the protein CSVDPVDPGYTF.

This sequence joins TRBV18 and TRBJ1-4, with 8 nucleotides matching TRBD1. Losses at the gene ends were 5 bases for V and 8 bases for J; bases not matched to a gene: 10. This CDR3 is built from 15 residues. Per the germline V gene, CDR1 is KGHSH and CDR2 is LQKENI. Here the CDR3 reads CASSFTGGRGEKLFF. For the CDR3, the DNA is TGTGCCAGCTCATTCACAGGGGGTCGCGGCGAAAAACTGTTTTTT.

The chain joins TRBV5-8 to TRBJ1-5; no clear D. Trimming took off 4 bases at V and 5 bases at J, with 16 bases between the two ends. The V gene's germline CDR1 is SGHTS and CDR2 YDEGEE. The CDR3 is 15 amino acids. CDR3 DNA: TGTGCCAGCAGCGCGAGGGTCTCATCTCATCAGCCCCAGCATTTT. As protein: CASSARVSSHQPQHF. Looking up the rest from reference TRBV5-8 and TRBJ1-5 gives the full variable domain: EAGVTQSPTHLIKTRGQQATLRCSPISGHTSVYWYQQALGLGLQFLLWYDEGEERNRGNFPPRFSGRQFPNYSSELNVNALELEDSALYLCASSARVSSHQPQHFGDGTRLSIL.

In its sample, this clonotype was seen a few times. V gene TRBV7-3 combines with J gene TRBJ2-1; D is ambiguous. This CDR3 region has 13 residues. The ends were cut back, 5 bases at V and 6 bases at J, with 11 bases in the middle. CDR1 is SGHTA, CDR2 FQGTGA, per germline. The CDR3 sequence: CASSPHSTNEQFF. For the CDR3, the DNA is TGTGCCAGCAGCCCCCACTCTACCAATGAGCAGTTCTTC.

This clonotype was counted between two and nine times. The chain recombines TRBV12-3 or TRBV12-4 with TRBJ1-5, with 10 bases that match TRBD1. The CDR3 is made up of 15 amino acids. The junction had 6 bases not matched to a gene; V was cut back by 3 bases and J by 7 bases. The CDR3 here is CASSLGTGVAQPQHF. The CDR3 bases are TGTGCCAGCAGTTTGGGGACAGGGGTTGCGCAGCCCCAGCATTTT.

This clonotype has just a few counts. J is TRBJ2-3 and V is TRBV9; TRBD2 matches 9 bases. V lost 0 bases, J lost 5 bases, and 7 bases stayed unmatched. This CDR3 has 16 amino acids. In germline, CDR1 is SGDLS, CDR2 YYNGEE. The CDR3 region is CASSVVSSGIGDTQYF. CDR3 in DNA: TGTGCCAGCAGCGTAGTGTCTAGCGGGATTGGAGATACGCAGTATTTT.

This clonotype occurred a few times. The J gene is TRBJ1-2, the V gene TRBV20-1, with D unclear. The CDR3 runs to 13 residues. Between the trimmed V and J ends, which lost 2 bases and 6 bases, there was a span of 13 bases. CDR1 is DFQATT and CDR2 is SNEGSKA in the germline V gene (reference sequence). CDR3 nucleotide sequence: TGCAGTGCTAGAAATAACGAGGGAAATGGCTACACCTTC. Translating it yields CSARNNEGNGYTF.

This rearrangement joins TRBV10-2 to TRBJ1-1; no definite D call. CDR3 size: 12 residues. Germline V lookup: CDR1 WSHSY, CDR2 SAAADI. V lost 4 bases and J lost 8, with 11 bases in between. CDR3 loop: CASSGADYEAFF. In DNA form, the CDR3 reads TGCGCCAGCAGTGGGGCGGACTACGAAGCTTTCTTT.

There are a few counts of this clonotype. V gene TRBV7-2 combines with J gene TRBJ1-2; a possible D gene is TRBD1 (6 bases). The germline V gene encodes CDR1 SGHTA and CDR2 FQGNSA. Trimming removed 5 bases at V and 1 base at J, with 11 bases between. This CDR3 is 14 amino acids long. The CDR3: CASSPAGVNYGYTF. In nucleotides, the CDR3 is TGTGCCAGCAGCCCGGCAGGGGTTAACTATGGCTACACCTTC.

The CDR3 region is CASWGGGNTEAFF. CDR3 coding DNA: TGTGCCAGCTGGGGTGGGGGGAACACTGAAGCTTTCTTT. The chain is built from TRBV6-1 and TRBJ1-1; a weak D match, TRBD1 (5 bases). Germline CDR1 reads MNHNS; CDR2 reads SASEGT. The V and J ends lost 8 bases and 1 base respectively, with 11 bases between them. The CDR3 runs 13 residues.

The chain recombines TRBV25-1 with TRBJ2-3; D is possibly TRBD2 (6 bases). V was clipped by 5 bases and J by 2 bases, with 17 bases between them. CDR3 length: 16 residues. Germline-derived CDR1 and CDR2 are MGHDK and SYGVNS. CDR3 in amino acids: CASSPGVAEYTDTQYF. DNA of the CDR3: TGTGCCAGCAGTCCCGGGGTAGCGGAATACACAGATACGCAGTATTTT.